This is a list of T cell receptor beta chains from one sample in a study of CD8 T cells in ankylosing spondylitis. In TCRdb, the 5' RACE reads were re-called with MiXCR into one record per CDR3 protein. Among 230,000 or so distinct CDR3 sequences, more than 20% were seen once, and the ten largest hold less than 0.75%. Sequenced: blood, either unsorted or a sorted T cell fraction (not recorded which). These receptors all stem from a male donor with ankylosing spondylitis or in good health (not recorded which). Each CDR3 is given with its conserved first and last residue. D genes are given only for firm matches. Clone size, where shown, is once, few, many, or a class for clones that have expanded.

>few|NA|TRBV7-9|TRBJ1-2
TGTGCCAGCAGCTCGCCTTGGACGGTTAACTATGGCTACACCTTC
CASSSPWTVNYGYTF
>many|NA|TRBV20-1|TRBJ2-3
TGCAGTGCTAGACAGATACTTAATCCTAGCACAGATACGCAGTATTTT
CSARQILNPSTDTQYF
>NA|NA|TRBV15|TRBJ2-5
TGTGCCACCAGCAGAGACCCCGTGGGGGGAGAGACCCAGTACTTC
CATSRDPVGGETQYF
>many|NA|TRBV6-1|TRBJ2-3
TGTGCCAGCAGGGGACTGAGGTCGGCAGATACGCAGTATTTT
CASRGLRSADTQYF
>many|TRBD1|TRBV5-1|TRBJ1-1
TGCGCCAGCAGCTTGGAAGGGACAGGGGGAACTGAAGCTTTCTTT
CASSLEGTGGTEAFF
>many|NA|TRBV29-1|TRBJ1-2
TGCAGCGTTGAAGACGGTCATTATGGCTACACCTTC
CSVEDGHYGYTF
>many|NA|TRBV5-5|TRBJ2-3
TGTGCCAGCAGCTCGTTTGATACGCAGTATTTT
CASSSFDTQYF
>NA|NA|TRBV2|TRBJ2-1
TGTGCCAGCACCCAGGGACGGTACAATGAGCAGTTCTTC
CASTQGRYNEQFF
>NA|TRBD1|TRBV29-1|TRBJ1-2
TGCAGCGTTGGAGGTGTTGGACAGGGCCTTGGCTACACCTTC
CSVGGVGQGLGYTF
>few|TRBD1|TRBV6-5|TRBJ1-2
TGTGCCAGCAGTTACGCGGGACAGGGTACTAACTATGGCTACACCTTC
CASSYAGQGTNYGYTF
>NA|NA|TRBV29-1|TRBJ1-1
TGCAGCGTTGAGGGAGGGTTCACTGAAGCTTTCTTT
CSVEGGFTEAFF
>few|TRBD2|TRBV28|TRBJ2-1
TGTGCCAGCAGTTTGGGACTAGCGGGGGGGCCTGGGCAGTTCTTC
CASSLGLAGGPGQFF
>few|TRBD2|TRBV5-1|TRBJ2-3
TGCGCCAGCAGCCGGGGGGGCCCAAGCACAGATACGCAGTATTTT
CASSRGGPSTDTQYF
>many|TRBD1|TRBV12-3/TRBV12-4|TRBJ1-5
TGTGCCAGCACCCGGACAGGGGGCAATCAGCCCCAGCATTTT
CASTRTGGNQPQHF
>few|TRBD1|TRBV20-1|TRBJ2-7
TGCAGTGCTTTTCGGACAGGGTCCTACGAGCAGTACTTC
CSAFRTGSYEQYF
>NA|TRBD1|TRBV5-1|TRBJ2-7
TGCGCCAGCATGCCCCTGGCAGGGGGCTACGAGCAGTACTTC
CASMPLAGGYEQYF
>NA|NA|TRBV10-3|TRBJ2-3
TGTGCCATCAGTGAGTCGGACGGGGCGAGCACAGATACGCAGTATTTT
CAISESDGASTDTQYF
>NA|NA|TRBV18|TRBJ2-1
TGTGCCAGCTCACCCTCTGTGGCGGGGGCGGGGAATGAGCAGTTCTTC
CASSPSVAGAGNEQFF
>many|NA|TRBV3-1|TRBJ2-5
TGTGCCAGCAGCCAAGGGGTGAAAGGGTCAGAGACCCAGTACTTC
CASSQGVKGSETQYF
>NA|TRBD1|TRBV12-3/TRBV12-4|TRBJ1-1
TGTGCCAGCAGTTTGTATGGTCATGGGACAGGTGAAGCTTTCTTT
CASSLYGHGTGEAFF
>NA|NA|TRBV20-1|TRBJ1-1
TGCAGTGTCATGGCGGGGAACACTGAAGCTTTCTTT
CSVMAGNTEAFF
>many|TRBD1|TRBV10-3|TRBJ2-7
TGTGCCATCAGCCCGGGACAGAGCCTCTACGAGCAGTACTTC
CAISPGQSLYEQYF
>NA|NA|TRBV28|TRBJ2-7
TGTGCCAGCAGTTTACAGGGAACGGTCTACGAGCAGTACTTC
CASSLQGTVYEQYF
>NA|NA|TRBV19|TRBJ2-3
TGTGCCAGTAGCCTCCAACTAAGCACAGATACGCAGTATTTT
CASSLQLSTDTQYF
>many|NA|TRBV20-1|TRBJ1-1
TGCAGTGCAAAAACGGTGGGCACTGAAGCTTTCTTT
CSAKTVGTEAFF
>NA|NA|TRBV20-1|TRBJ2-7
TGCAGTGCTAGAGATCGAGGCCAGACGGACTACGAGCAGTACTTC
CSARDRGQTDYEQYF
>many|NA|TRBV20-1|TRBJ2-2
TGCAGTGCTAGCCACGAAGGACGGCCCACCGGGGAGCTGTTTTTT
CSASHEGRPTGELFF
>NA|TRBD2|TRBV20-1|TRBJ2-5
TGCAGTGCTAGAATCATAAGCGGGGGGGCAGAGACCCAGTACTTC
CSARIISGGAETQYF
>few|NA|TRBV5-1|TRBJ1-2
TGCGCCAGCAGCTTAGGGGGTCGGGACTATGGCTACACCTTC
CASSLGGRDYGYTF
>few|NA|TRBV29-1|TRBJ2-3
TGCAGCGTTGGACGAAGGGGCCGCACAGATACGCAGTATTTT
CSVGRRGRTDTQYF
>NA|NA|TRBV20-1|TRBJ1-6
TGCAGTGCTAGAGCCCGGGGGAATTCACCCCTCCACTTT
CSARARGNSPLHF
>few|NA|TRBV6-5|TRBJ2-5
TGTGCCAGCAGTTACTCGTCAGGGAGGGAGACCCAGTACTTC
CASSYSSGRETQYF
>many|TRBD1|TRBV4-1|TRBJ2-5
TGCGCCAGCAGCCAAGCGACAGGGGGAGCCGTCGGGGAGACCCAGTACTTC
CASSQATGGAVGETQYF
>few|TRBD1|TRBV20-1|TRBJ2-7
TGCAGTGCTAGGGGGGACAGGAACCCCAACGAGCAGTACTTC
CSARGDRNPNEQYF
>many|TRBD1|TRBV5-1|TRBJ2-7
TGCGCCAGCAGCCGAACGGGACAGGGGGCGATCAACGAGCAGTACTTC
CASSRTGQGAINEQYF
>NA|NA|TRBV24-1|TRBJ1-5
TGTGCCACCAGTGATTACAGGGACAATCAGCCCCAGCATTTT
CATSDYRDNQPQHF
>many|NA|TRBV4-1|TRBJ2-7
TGCGCCAGCAGCCAAGTCGCCTTCGACGAGCAGTACTTC
CASSQVAFDEQYF
>NA|NA|TRBV2|TRBJ2-1
TGTGCCAGCAGTGAATTGGGGACACTGGGCAATGAGCAGTTCTTC
CASSELGTLGNEQFF
>NA|NA|TRBV4-2|TRBJ2-2
TGTGCCAGCAGCCAAGAGGAAGTAGGGAGGAACACCGGGGAGCTGTTTTTT
CASSQEEVGRNTGELFF
>once|NA|TRBV6-1|TRBJ2-7
TGTGCCAGCTCAGACCCAGGGTCCCACGAGCAGTACTTC
CASSDPGSHEQYF
>NA|NA|TRBV6-1|TRBJ1-5
TGTGCCAGCAGTGAATTCAGGGCTCAGCCCCAGCATTTT
CASSEFRAQPQHF
>NA|TRBD2|TRBV10-3|TRBJ2-1
TGTGCCATCAGTGAGTTGGGACTAGCCTATGAGCAGTTCTTC
CAISELGLAYEQFF